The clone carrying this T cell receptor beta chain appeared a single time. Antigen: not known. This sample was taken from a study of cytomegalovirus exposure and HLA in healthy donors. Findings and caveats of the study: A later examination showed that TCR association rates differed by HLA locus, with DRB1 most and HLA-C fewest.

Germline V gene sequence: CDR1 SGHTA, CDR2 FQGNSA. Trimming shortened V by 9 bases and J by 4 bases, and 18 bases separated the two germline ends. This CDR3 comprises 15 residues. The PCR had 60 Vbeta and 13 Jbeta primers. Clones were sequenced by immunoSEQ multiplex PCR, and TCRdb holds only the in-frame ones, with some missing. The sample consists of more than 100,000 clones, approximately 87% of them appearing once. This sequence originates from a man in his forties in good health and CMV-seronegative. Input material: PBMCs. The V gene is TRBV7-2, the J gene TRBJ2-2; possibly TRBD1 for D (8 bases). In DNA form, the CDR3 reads TGTGCCAGTCCAGGGGGCGGGAGAGGCACCGGGGAGCTGTTTTTT. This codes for CASPGGGRGTGELFF.